This T cell receptor beta chain was recovered during a study of early T cells in non-severe SARS-CoV-2 infection. TCRdb re-analysed the 5' RACE reads in MiXCR, keeping a single row per CDR3 protein. The table lists over 85,000 distinct CDR3 sequences, roughly 17% of them singletons. Per the germline V gene, CDR1 is SQVTM and CDR2 is ANQGSEA. The CDR3 spans 17 residues. Trimming took off 6 bases at V and 0 bases at J, with 22 bases between the two ends. This clonotype turned up a few times. The origin of this receptor is an adult who was a healthcare worker with PCR-confirmed SARS-CoV-2 infection or an uninfected control (not recorded which). The sequencing input was whole blood. The chain carries TRBV29-1 and TRBJ2-3; D is unresolved. The CDR3 DNA is TGCAGCGTAGCCAAGCGATCTAGTCCGAGAAGCACAGATACGCAGTATTTT. Encoded protein: CSVAKRSSPRSTDTQYF.